One sample yielded the 5 T cell receptor beta chains listed below, sequenced in a study of human T cells and chemical hapten exposure. TCRdb independently ran MiXCR on the RACE reads; one entry per CDR3 protein. The sample consists of about 290,000 distinct CDR3 sequences, just under 8% of them appearing once. The sample's time point: pre-sensitization, week 0. Documented treatment: therapeutic diphenylcyclopropenone sensitization with weekly scalp DPC. Sequencing used whole blood, obtained in connection with sensitization to the hapten diphenylcyclopropenone (DPC). These receptors were obtained from a man in his late teens or twenties with alopecia areata. Some clones in this sample may be carry-over from other donors' samples.

Only a few counts were recorded for this clonotype. The chain employs TRBV9 and TRBJ1-2; tentative D call: TRBD1 (6 bases). V gave up 0 bases and J gave up 4 bases, with 10 bases separating them. Germline CDR1 and CDR2: SGDLS and YYNGEE. The CDR3 length is 14 residues. CDR3 DNA: TGTGCCAGCAGCGTAGCTGGGGGCGGCTATGGCTACACCTTC. Translating gives CASSVAGGGYGYTF.

The rearrangement links TRBV6-5 to TRBJ2-5, with D perhaps matching TRBD1 (5 bases). Trimming left V 8 bases short and J 7 bases short, with 17 bases between. The germline V gene has CDR1 MNHEY and CDR2 SVGAGI. The CDR3 runs to 13 residues. The DNA of the CDR3 is TGTGCCAGCCAAAGGGGAACCTTAGGGACCCAGTACTTC. Its protein product is CASQRGTLGTQYF.

This chain connects TRBV12-3 or TRBV12-4 to TRBJ1-1; D is undetermined. V was trimmed by 6 bases and J by 5 bases, leaving 10 bases between them. The CDR3 sequence is 12 residues long. The CDR3 sequence: CASSAQRTEAFF. For the CDR3, the DNA is TGTGCCAGCAGCGCACAGAGGACTGAAGCTTTCTTT.

This clonotype was picked up many times. The rearrangement links TRBV12-3 or TRBV12-4 to TRBJ1-5; TRBD1 matches 9 bases. The V gene end was trimmed by 1 base and the J gene end by 3 bases; junction bases not matched to a gene: 1. The CDR3 is 15 residues long. CDR3 sequence: CASSLGDRANQPQHF. In DNA, the CDR3 is TGTGCCAGCAGTTTAGGGGACAGGGCCAATCAGCCCCAGCATTTT.

The gene calls are TRBV6-5 and TRBJ2-5, with D tentatively TRBD2 (5 bases). V shed 5 bases and J shed 5 bases, with 24 bases lying between them. Germline CDR1 is MNHEY and CDR2 is SVGAGI. The CDR3 is 17 residues long. CDR3 sequence reads: CASSPLSVTGNVETQYF. CDR3 nucleotides: TGTGCCAGCAGTCCTCTCTCGGTGACGGGAAATGTGGAGACCCAGTACTTC.